This T cell receptor beta chain stems from a study of blood T cells in healthy people across ages. Germline CDR1 and CDR2: LGHDT and YNNKEL (reference sequence). V lost 4 bases and J 2 bases, leaving 13 bases between the germline ends. The CDR3 has 15 amino acids. General study findings and limits: Since the PBMCs were unsorted, naive and antigen-experienced cells could not be conclusively compared.

For the second PCR, which ran for about 7 to 11 cycles, a sample-barcoded 5' primer and a J-beta primer mix were used. Each CDR3 protein is one row after TCRdb ran MiXCR on the 5' RACE reads. The sample has some 900,000 distinct CDR3 sequences, roughly 48% seen once. This clonotype was found once. Its specificity is not known. The gene calls are TRBV3-1 and TRBJ2-3; D gene uncertain. The sequencing sample was made of blood. The source is a man aged 25 to 40 in good health. CDR3 loop: CASSRQSVFTDTQYF. The DNA for the CDR3 is TGTGCCAGCAGCCGCCAGTCCGTGTTCACAGATACGCAGTATTTT.